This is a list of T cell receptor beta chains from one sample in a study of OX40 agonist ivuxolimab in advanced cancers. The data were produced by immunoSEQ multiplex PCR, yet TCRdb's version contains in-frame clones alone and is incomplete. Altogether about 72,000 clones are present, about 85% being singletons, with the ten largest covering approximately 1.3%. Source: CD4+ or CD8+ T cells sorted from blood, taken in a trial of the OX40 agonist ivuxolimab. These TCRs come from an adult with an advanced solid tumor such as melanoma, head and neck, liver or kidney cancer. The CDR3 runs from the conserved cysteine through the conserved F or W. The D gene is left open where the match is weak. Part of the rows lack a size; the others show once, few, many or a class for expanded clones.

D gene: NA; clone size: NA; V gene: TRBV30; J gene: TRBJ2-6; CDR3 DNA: TGTGCCTGGAGTGTAGGGTCAGGGGCCAACGTCCTGACTTTC; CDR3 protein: CAWSVGSGANVLTF
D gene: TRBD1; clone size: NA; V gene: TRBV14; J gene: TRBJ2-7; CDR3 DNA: TGTGCCAGCAGTAGACAGGGAAGATCCTACGAGCAGTACTTC; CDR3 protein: CASSRQGRSYEQYF
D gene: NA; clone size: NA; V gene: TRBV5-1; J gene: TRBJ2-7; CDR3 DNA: TGCGCCAGCAGCTTGGGTCAGGCCGTCGACGAGCAGTACTTC; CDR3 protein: CASSLGQAVDEQYF
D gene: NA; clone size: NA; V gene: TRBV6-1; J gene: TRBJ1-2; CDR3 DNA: TGTGCCAGCAACGGGGAGGGGATGTACTATGGCTACACCTTC; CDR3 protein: CASNGEGMYYGYTF
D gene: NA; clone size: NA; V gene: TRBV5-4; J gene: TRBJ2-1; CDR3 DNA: TGTGCCAGCAGTCGGGGGACGCAGGCCCGCCCCTACAATGAGCAGTTCTTC; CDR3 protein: CASSRGTQARPYNEQFF
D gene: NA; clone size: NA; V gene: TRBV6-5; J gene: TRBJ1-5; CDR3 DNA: TGTGCCAGCAGACCTAGCAGGGTTCAGCCCCAGCATTTT; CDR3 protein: CASRPSRVQPQHF
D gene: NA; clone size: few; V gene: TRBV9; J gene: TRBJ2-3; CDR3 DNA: TGTGCCAGCAGCGTAGCAGCCTCTACCCCCACAGATACGCAGTATTTT; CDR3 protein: CASSVAASTPTDTQYF
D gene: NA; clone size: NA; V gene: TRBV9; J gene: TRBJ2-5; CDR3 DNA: TGTGCCAGCAGCGTAATGGGGGACCAAGAGACCCAGTACTTC; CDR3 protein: CASSVMGDQETQYF
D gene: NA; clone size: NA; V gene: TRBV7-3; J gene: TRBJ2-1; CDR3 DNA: TGTGCCAGCAGCTTAGATTGGAGGGGTGAGCAGTTCTTC; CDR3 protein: CASSLDWRGEQFF
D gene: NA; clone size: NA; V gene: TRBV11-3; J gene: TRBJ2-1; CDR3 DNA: TGTGCCAGCAGCTTAGGGGGGTGGGAAAATGAGCAGTTCTTC; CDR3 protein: CASSLGGWENEQFF
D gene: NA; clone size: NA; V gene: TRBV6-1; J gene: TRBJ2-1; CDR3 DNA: TGTGCCAGCAGTGAATATGTAGGATATGAGTTCTTC; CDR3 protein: CASSEYVGYEFF
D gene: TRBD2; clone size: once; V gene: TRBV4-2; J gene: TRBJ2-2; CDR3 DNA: TGTGCCAGCAGCCATATCCCGGGACTAGCGGGAGGTCCGGGAGGCGGGGAGCTGTTTTTT; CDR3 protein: CASSHIPGLAGGPGGGELFF
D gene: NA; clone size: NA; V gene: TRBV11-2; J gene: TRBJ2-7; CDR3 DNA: TGTGCCAGCAGCTTAGGTTCTAGCGCCTACTCCTACGAGCAGTACTTC; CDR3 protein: CASSLGSSAYSYEQYF
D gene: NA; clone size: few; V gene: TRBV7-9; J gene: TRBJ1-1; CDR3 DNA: TGTGCCAGCAGCTTAATCCAGAACACTGAAGCTTTCTTT; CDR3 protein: CASSLIQNTEAFF
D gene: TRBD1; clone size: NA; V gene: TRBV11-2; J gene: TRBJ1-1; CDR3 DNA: TGTGCCAGCAGCGTCCGGGACAGGGTGAACACTGAAGCTTTCTTT; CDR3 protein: CASSVRDRVNTEAFF
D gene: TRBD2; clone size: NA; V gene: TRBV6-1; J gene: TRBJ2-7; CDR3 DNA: TGTGCCAGCAGTTGGGGACTAGCGGGGGTATACGAGCAGTACTTC; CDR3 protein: CASSWGLAGVYEQYF
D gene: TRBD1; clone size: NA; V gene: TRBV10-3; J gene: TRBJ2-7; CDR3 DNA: TGTGCCATCACCTTCGGGACAGGGGCCTACGAGCAGTACTTC; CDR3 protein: CAITFGTGAYEQYF
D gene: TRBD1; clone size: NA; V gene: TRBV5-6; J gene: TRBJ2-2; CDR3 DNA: TGTGCCAGCAGCTCTGGACAGGGGGCCCGAACCGGGGAGCTGTTTTTT; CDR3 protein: CASSSGQGARTGELFF
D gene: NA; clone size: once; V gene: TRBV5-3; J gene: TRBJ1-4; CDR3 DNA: TGTGCCAGAAGCTTGGACCAGGGTAGAGACGAAAAACTGTTTTTT; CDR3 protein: CARSLDQGRDEKLFF
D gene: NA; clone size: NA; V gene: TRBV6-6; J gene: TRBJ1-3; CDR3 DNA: TGTGCCAGCAGTTACGGGGGGTCTGGAAACACCATATATTTT; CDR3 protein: CASSYGGSGNTIYF
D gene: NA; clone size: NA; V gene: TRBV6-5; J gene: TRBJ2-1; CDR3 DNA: TGTGCCAGCCGGGGCGTTGGTGAGCAGTTCTTC; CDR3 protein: CASRGVGEQFF
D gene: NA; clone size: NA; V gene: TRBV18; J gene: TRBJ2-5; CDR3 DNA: TGTGCCAGCTCACCACTGCAGGGAGCCCGGGAGACCCAGTACTTC; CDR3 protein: CASSPLQGARETQYF
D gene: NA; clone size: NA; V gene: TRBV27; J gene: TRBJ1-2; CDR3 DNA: TGTGCCAGCAGTTGGGGGCGGGGCTATGGCTACACCTTC; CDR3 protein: CASSWGRGYGYTF
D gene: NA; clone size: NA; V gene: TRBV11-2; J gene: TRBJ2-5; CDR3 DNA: TGTGCCAGCAGCTTAGATACAGGGATCGGAAAGACCCAGTACTTC; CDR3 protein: CASSLDTGIGKTQYF
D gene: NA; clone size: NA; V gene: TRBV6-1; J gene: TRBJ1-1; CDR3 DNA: TGTGCCAGCACCCTGAATGGGGGAAACACTGAAGCTTTCTTT; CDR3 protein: CASTLNGGNTEAFF
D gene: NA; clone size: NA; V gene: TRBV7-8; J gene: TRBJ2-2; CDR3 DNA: TGTGCCAGCAGCTTAGACAGGCAAAGGGGGGAGCTGTTTTTT; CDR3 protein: CASSLDRQRGELFF
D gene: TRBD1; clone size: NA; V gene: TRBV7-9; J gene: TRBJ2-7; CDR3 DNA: TGTGCCAGCAGCCGCGGGACAGGCAACGAGCAGTACTTC; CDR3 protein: CASSRGTGNEQYF
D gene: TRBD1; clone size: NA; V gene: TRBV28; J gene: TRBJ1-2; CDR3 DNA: TGTGCCAGCAGCACCGCGGAGGGGGCCCCAGTCTATGGCTACACCTTC; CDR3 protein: CASSTAEGAPVYGYTF
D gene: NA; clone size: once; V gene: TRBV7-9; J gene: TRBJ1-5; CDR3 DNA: TGTGCCAGCAGCTTAGAAGAACAGCCCCAGCATTTT; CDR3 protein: CASSLEEQPQHF
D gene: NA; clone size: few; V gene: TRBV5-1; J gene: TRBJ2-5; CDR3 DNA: TGCGCCAGCAGCTTGGAGGCTAGCCAAGAGACCCAGTACTTC; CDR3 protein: CASSLEASQETQYF
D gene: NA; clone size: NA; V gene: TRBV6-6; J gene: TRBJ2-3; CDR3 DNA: TGTGCCAGCAGTTTGACTCCGGGCACAGATACGCAGTATTTT; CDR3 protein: CASSLTPGTDTQYF
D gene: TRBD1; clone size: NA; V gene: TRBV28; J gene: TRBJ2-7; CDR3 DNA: TGTGCCAGCAGTCCTCGACCCGGGACAGTGGTCGGCTACGAGCAGTACTTC; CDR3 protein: CASSPRPGTVVGYEQYF
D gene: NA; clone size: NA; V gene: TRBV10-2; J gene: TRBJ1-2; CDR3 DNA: TGCGCCAGCGACGGGGGTAGCCGGAACTATGGCCACACCTTC; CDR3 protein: CASDGGSRNYGHTF
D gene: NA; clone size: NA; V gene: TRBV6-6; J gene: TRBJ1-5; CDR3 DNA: TGTGCCAGCAGTTACTCCGGTTCACCTTATCAGCCCCAGCATTTT; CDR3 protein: CASSYSGSPYQPQHF
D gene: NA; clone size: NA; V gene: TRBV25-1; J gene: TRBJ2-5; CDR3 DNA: TGTGCCAGCAGTGAATTAAGTCCCGGGAAAGAGACCCAGTACTTC; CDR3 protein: CASSELSPGKETQYF
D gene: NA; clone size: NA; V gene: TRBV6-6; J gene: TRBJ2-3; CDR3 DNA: TGTGCCAGCAGTTACAGGAGCACAGATACGCAGTATTTT; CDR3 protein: CASSYRSTDTQYF
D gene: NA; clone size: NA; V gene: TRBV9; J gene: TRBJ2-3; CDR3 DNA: TGTGCCAGCAGCGGATCGACAGACCCTCGGGATACGCAGTATTTT; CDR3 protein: CASSGSTDPRDTQYF
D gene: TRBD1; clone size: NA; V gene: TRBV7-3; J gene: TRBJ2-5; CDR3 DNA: TGTGCCAGCAGTACGACAGGGACCGAGACCCAGTACTTC; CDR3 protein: CASSTTGTETQYF
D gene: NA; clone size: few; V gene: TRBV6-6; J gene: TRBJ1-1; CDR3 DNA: TGTGCCAGCAGCCAAGGAAGAAACACTGAAGCTTTCTTT; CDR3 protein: CASSQGRNTEAFF
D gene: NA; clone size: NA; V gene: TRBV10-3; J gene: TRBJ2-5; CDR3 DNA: TGTGCCACCAGGGGGGGCGGGGGCCGCCAAGAGACCCAGTACTTC; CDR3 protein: CATRGGGGRQETQYF
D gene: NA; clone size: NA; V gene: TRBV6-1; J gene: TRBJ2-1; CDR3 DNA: TGTGCCAGCAGTGAATCGCGCCCTGGTCATGAGCAGTTCTTC; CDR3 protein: CASSESRPGHEQFF
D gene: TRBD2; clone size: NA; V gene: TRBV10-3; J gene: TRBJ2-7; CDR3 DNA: TGTGCCATCAGTGACCCTAGCGGGGGTTACGAGCAGTACTTC; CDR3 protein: CAISDPSGGYEQYF
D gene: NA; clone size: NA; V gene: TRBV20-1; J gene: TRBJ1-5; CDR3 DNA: TGCAGTGCCGCGAAGGGTTTTTCCCAGCATTTT; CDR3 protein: CSAAKGFSQHF
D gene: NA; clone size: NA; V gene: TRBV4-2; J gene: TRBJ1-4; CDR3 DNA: TGTGCCAGCAGCCAAGGGACTCGGGATGAAAAACTGTTTTTT; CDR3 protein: CASSQGTRDEKLFF
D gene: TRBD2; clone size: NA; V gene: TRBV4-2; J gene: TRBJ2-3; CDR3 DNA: TGTGCCAGCAGCCAAGCTAGCGGGAGTGGCACAGATACGCAGTATTTT; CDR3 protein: CASSQASGSGTDTQYF